The rows below give T cell receptor beta chains drawn from one sample of a study of CD8+ T cells in alopecia areata. Data came from immunoSEQ multiplex PCR; TCRdb stores just in-frame clones and leaves some out. The repertoire consists of fewer than 100,000 clones, with about 58% occurring once and the leading ten covering about 16%. Sample: CD8+ T cells sorted from blood, taken at week 4, from a patient treated with tofacitinib. Source of these receptors: a human donor with alopecia areata. Each CDR3 is given with its conserved first and last residue. Each record gives: V gene, J gene, D gene, clone size, CDR3 DNA, CDR3 protein. D genes are given only for firm matches. Only part of the rows carry a size: once, few, many, or a class if the clone is expanded.

V gene: TRBV4-1; J gene: TRBJ2-5; D gene: TRBD1; clone size: NA; CDR3 DNA: TGCGCCAGCAGCCAAGAAGCGACAGGGGTCAGTGAGACCCAGTACTTC; CDR3 protein: CASSQEATGVSETQYF
V gene: TRBV19; J gene: TRBJ1-5; D gene: NA; clone size: NA; CDR3 DNA: TGTGCCAGTAGTATAGTGTTCCGGACAAATAGCAATCAGCCCCAGCATTTT; CDR3 protein: CASSIVFRTNSNQPQHF
V gene: TRBV9; J gene: TRBJ2-1; D gene: NA; clone size: NA; CDR3 DNA: TGTGCCAGCAGCCCGACATACAATGAGCAGTTCTTC; CDR3 protein: CASSPTYNEQFF
V gene: TRBV5-1; J gene: TRBJ2-7; D gene: NA; clone size: NA; CDR3 DNA: TGCGCCAGCAGCTTGGCCGGGGGTCCCTACGAGCAGTACTTC; CDR3 protein: CASSLAGGPYEQYF
V gene: TRBV13; J gene: TRBJ2-3; D gene: NA; clone size: NA; CDR3 DNA: TGTGCCAGCAGCTCATTTGAACACACAGATACGCAGTATTTT; CDR3 protein: CASSSFEHTDTQYF
V gene: TRBV4-3; J gene: TRBJ1-2; D gene: TRBD1; clone size: NA; CDR3 DNA: TGCGCCAGCAGCCAAACATCAGGACAGGTTGTCTATGGCTACACCTTC; CDR3 protein: CASSQTSGQVVYGYTF
V gene: TRBV7-6; J gene: TRBJ1-1; D gene: NA; clone size: NA; CDR3 DNA: TGTGCCAGCACCTTTACTCTGGCAGGGCCGAACACTGAAGCTTTCTTT; CDR3 protein: CASTFTLAGPNTEAFF
V gene: TRBV5-4; J gene: TRBJ2-7; D gene: TRBD2; clone size: NA; CDR3 DNA: TGTGCCAGCAGCTCCGGGACTAGCGGGATCGGCACCTACGAGCAGTACTTC; CDR3 protein: CASSSGTSGIGTYEQYF
V gene: TRBV7-6; J gene: TRBJ1-2; D gene: TRBD1; clone size: few; CDR3 DNA: TGTGCCAGCAGCCCATCCCGGGACAGGGGCCGTGGCTACACCTTC; CDR3 protein: CASSPSRDRGRGYTF
V gene: TRBV5-1; J gene: TRBJ2-3; D gene: NA; clone size: few; CDR3 DNA: TGCGCCAGCAGCGGGACTGCCTCCGGACCCCCCACAGATACGCAGTATTTT; CDR3 protein: CASSGTASGPPTDTQYF
V gene: TRBV7-2; J gene: TRBJ1-2; D gene: NA; clone size: NA; CDR3 DNA: TGTGCCAGCAGCGCGATATTGTGGTATGGCTACACCTTC; CDR3 protein: CASSAILWYGYTF
V gene: TRBV27; J gene: TRBJ1-2; D gene: TRBD1; clone size: medium-sized; CDR3 DNA: TGTGCCAGCAGTACCGACAGGGGCCGGGAAACTGGCTACACCTTC; CDR3 protein: CASSTDRGRETGYTF
V gene: TRBV4-1; J gene: TRBJ1-5; D gene: TRBD1; clone size: NA; CDR3 DNA: TGCGCCAGCAGCCTTAGGGACAGGGGGCCCGCTCAGCCCCAGCATTTT; CDR3 protein: CASSLRDRGPAQPQHF
V gene: TRBV7-9; J gene: TRBJ2-7; D gene: NA; clone size: once; CDR3 DNA: TGTGCCAGCAGCTTAGAACCTTACGAGCAGTACTTC; CDR3 protein: CASSLEPYEQYF
V gene: TRBV28; J gene: TRBJ2-7; D gene: TRBD2; clone size: NA; CDR3 DNA: TGTGCCAGCAGTTTATTTAGCGGGAGTAGCTCCTACGAGCAGTACTTC; CDR3 protein: CASSLFSGSSSYEQYF
V gene: TRBV5-1; J gene: TRBJ1-2; D gene: NA; clone size: once; CDR3 DNA: TGCGCCAGCAGCTTGGCCGGGACTGCTGATGGCTACACCTTC; CDR3 protein: CASSLAGTADGYTF
V gene: TRBV2; J gene: TRBJ2-7; D gene: NA; clone size: NA; CDR3 DNA: TGTGCCAGCGGAGTCATCGGGACGAACTACGAGCAGTACTTC; CDR3 protein: CASGVIGTNYEQYF
V gene: TRBV4-2; J gene: TRBJ2-5; D gene: TRBD2; clone size: once; CDR3 DNA: TGTGCCAGCAGCCAAGAGGGGACTAGGGGGGAGACCCAGTACTTC; CDR3 protein: CASSQEGTRGETQYF
V gene: TRBV29-1; J gene: TRBJ2-3; D gene: TRBD1; clone size: NA; CDR3 DNA: TGCAGCGTCCCAGGACAGGGCACAGATACGCAGTATTTT; CDR3 protein: CSVPGQGTDTQYF
V gene: TRBV7-2; J gene: TRBJ2-7; D gene: TRBD1; clone size: NA; CDR3 DNA: TGTGCCAGCAGCTTAGTGAGTGGGGCCAGGGGGCTCTACGAGCAGTACTTC; CDR3 protein: CASSLVSGARGLYEQYF
V gene: TRBV19; J gene: TRBJ2-1; D gene: TRBD2; clone size: NA; CDR3 DNA: TGTGCCAGTAGCTTGTTTAGCGGGGGGCCCAACAATGAGCAGTTCTTC; CDR3 protein: CASSLFSGGPNNEQFF
V gene: TRBV7-9; J gene: TRBJ2-6; D gene: NA; clone size: NA; CDR3 DNA: TGTGCCAGCAGCTCTGGCGCTGGGGCCAACGTCCTGACTTTC; CDR3 protein: CASSSGAGANVLTF